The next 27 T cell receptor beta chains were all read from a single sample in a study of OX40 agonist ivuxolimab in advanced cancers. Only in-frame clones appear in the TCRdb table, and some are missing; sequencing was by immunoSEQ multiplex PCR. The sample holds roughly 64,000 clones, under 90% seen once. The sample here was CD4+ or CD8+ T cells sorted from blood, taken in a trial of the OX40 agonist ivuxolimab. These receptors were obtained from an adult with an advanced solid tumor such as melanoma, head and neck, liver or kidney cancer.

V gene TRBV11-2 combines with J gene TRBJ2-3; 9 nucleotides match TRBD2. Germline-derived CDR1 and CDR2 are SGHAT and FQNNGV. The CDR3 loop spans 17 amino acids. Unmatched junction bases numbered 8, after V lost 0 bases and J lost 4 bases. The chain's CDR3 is CASSLDSRGRVPDTQYF. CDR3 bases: TGTGCCAGCAGCTTAGATTCCCGCGGGAGGGTGCCAGATACGCAGTATTTT.

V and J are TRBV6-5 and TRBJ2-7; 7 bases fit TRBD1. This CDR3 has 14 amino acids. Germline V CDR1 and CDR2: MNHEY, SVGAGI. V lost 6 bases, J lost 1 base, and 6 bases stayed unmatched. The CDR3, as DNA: TGTGCCAGCAGGGGCCGACAGGGATCCTACGAGCAGTACTTC. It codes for CASRGRQGSYEQYF.

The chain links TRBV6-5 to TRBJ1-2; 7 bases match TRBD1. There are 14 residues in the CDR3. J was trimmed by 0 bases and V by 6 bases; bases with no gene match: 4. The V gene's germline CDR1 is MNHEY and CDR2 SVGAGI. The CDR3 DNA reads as TGTGCCAGCAGACGACAGGGAACTAACTATGGCTACACCTTC. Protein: CASRRQGTNYGYTF.

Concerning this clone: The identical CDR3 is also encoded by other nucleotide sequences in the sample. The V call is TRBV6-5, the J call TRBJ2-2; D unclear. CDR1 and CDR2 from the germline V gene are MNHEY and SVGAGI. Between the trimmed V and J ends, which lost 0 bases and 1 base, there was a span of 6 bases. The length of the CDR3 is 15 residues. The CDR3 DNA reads TGTGCCAGCAGTTACTCTGGCGGGAACACCGGGGAGCTGTTTTTT. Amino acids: CASSYSGGNTGELFF.

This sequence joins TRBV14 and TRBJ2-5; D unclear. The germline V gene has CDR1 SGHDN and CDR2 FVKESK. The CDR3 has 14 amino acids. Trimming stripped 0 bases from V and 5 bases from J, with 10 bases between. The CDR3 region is CASSQDWVGETQYF. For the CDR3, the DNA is TGTGCCAGCAGCCAAGATTGGGTAGGGGAGACCCAGTACTTC.

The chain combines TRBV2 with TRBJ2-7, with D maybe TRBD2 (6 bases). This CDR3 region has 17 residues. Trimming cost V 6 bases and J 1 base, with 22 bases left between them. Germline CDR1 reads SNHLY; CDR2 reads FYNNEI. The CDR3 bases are TGTGCCAGCAGACTCCTGGGAGGACGGAGTAATTCCTACGAGCAGTACTTC. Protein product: CASRLLGGRSNSYEQYF. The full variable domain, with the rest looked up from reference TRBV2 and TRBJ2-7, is EPEVTQTPSHQVTQMGQEVILRCVPISNHLYFYWYRQILGQKVEFLVSFYNNEISEKSEIFDDQFSVERPDGSNFTLKIRSTKLEDSAMYFCASRLLGGRSNSYEQYFGPGTRLTVT.

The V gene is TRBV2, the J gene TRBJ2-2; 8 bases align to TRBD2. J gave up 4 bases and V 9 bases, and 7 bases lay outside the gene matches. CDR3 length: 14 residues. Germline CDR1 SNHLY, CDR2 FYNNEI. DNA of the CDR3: TGTGCCAGACTGTCTCGGGAGGGCACCGGGGAGCTGTTTTTT. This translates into CARLSREGTGELFF.

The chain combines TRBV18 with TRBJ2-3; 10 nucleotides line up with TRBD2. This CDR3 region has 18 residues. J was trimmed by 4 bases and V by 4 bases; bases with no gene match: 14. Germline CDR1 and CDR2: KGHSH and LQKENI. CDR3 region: CASSRGASGGQRADTQYF. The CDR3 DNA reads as TGTGCCAGCTCACGAGGAGCTAGCGGGGGCCAAAGAGCAGATACGCAGTATTTT.

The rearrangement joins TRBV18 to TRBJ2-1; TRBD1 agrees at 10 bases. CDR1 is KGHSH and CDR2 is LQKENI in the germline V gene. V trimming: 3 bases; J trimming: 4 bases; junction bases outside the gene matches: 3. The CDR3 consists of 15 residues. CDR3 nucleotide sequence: TGTGCCAGCTCACCGGGGACAGGGGAATACAATGAGCAGTTCTTC. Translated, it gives CASSPGTGEYNEQFF.

CDR3 residues: CASNEGILSTTYEQYF. For the CDR3, the DNA is TGTGCCAGCAACGAAGGAATCTTATCCACGACCTACGAGCAGTACTTC. J is TRBJ2-7 and V is TRBV11-2; unclear D gene. Germline loops: CDR1 SGHAT, CDR2 FQNNGV. CDR3 length: 16 amino acids. Trimming shortened V by 7 bases and J by 2 bases, and 21 bases separated the two germline ends.

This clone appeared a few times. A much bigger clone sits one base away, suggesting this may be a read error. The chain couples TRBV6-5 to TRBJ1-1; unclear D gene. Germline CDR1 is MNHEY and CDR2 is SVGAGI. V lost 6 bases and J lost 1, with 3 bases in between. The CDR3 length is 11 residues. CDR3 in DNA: TGTGCCAGCAGGGGGAACACTGAAGCTTTCTTT. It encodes CASRGNTEAFF.

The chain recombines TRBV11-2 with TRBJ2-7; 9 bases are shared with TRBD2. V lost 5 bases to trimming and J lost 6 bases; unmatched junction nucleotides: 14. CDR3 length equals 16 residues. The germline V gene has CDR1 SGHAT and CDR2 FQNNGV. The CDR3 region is CASSGLDWREGREQYF. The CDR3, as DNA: TGTGCCAGCAGCGGGCTGGATTGGCGGGAGGGCCGCGAGCAGTACTTC.

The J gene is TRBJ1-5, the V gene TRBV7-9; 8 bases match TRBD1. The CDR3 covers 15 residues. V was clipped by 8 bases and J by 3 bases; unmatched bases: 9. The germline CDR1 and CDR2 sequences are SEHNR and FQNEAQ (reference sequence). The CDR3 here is CASGVAGGYNQPQHF. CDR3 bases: TGTGCCAGCGGTGTCGCAGGGGGCTACAATCAGCCCCAGCATTTT.

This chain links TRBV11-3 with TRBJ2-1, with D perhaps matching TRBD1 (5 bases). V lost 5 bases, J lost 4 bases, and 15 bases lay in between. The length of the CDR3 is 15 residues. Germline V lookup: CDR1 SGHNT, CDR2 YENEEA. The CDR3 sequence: CASSRNQGPYNEQFF. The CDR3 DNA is TGTGCCAGCAGCCGAAACCAGGGTCCATACAATGAGCAGTTCTTC.

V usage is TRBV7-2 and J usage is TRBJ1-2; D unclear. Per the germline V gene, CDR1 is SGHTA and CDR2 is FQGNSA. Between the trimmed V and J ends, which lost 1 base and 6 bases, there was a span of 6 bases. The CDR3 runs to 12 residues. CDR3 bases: TGTGCCAGCAGCTTAGTGAGGGATGGCTACACCTTC. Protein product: CASSLVRDGYTF.

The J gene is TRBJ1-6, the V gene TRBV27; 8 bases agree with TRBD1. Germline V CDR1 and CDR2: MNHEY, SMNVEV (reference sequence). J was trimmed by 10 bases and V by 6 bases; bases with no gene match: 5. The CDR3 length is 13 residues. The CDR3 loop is CASRDGDRSPLHF. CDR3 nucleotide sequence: TGTGCCAGCAGGGACGGGGACAGGTCACCCCTCCACTTT.

DNA of the CDR3: TGTGCCAGCAGTTATCAAAGACGGACCTACGAGCAGTACTTC. Translated: CASSYQRRTYEQYF. V and J are TRBV2 and TRBJ2-5; unclear D gene. The end of the DNA is better explained by TRBJ2-7, so the J call may be wrong. Germline V gives CDR1 SNHLY, CDR2 FYNNEI. The CDR3 runs to 14 residues.

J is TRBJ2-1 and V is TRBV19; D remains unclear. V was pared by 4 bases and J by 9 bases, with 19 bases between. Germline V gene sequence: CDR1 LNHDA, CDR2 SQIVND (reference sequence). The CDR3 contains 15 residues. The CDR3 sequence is CASSTRALTRAEQFF. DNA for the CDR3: TGTGCCAGTAGTACAAGGGCCCTGACAAGGGCTGAGCAGTTCTTC. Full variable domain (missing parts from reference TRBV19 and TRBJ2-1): DGGITQSPKYLFRKEGQNVTLSCEQNLNHDAMYWYRQDPGQGLRLIYYSQIVNDFQKGDIAEGYSVSREKKESFPLTVTSAQKNPTAFYLCASSTRALTRAEQFFGPGTRLTVL.

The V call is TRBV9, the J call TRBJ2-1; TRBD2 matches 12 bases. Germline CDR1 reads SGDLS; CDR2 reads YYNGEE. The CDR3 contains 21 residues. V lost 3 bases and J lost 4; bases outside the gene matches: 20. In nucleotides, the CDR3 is TGTGCCAGCAGCGGGAAACCCGCGAAGGGACTAGCGGGCCTACCTTACAATGAGCAGTTCTTC. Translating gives CASSGKPAKGLAGLPYNEQFF. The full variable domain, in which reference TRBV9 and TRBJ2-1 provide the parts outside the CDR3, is DSGVTQTPKHLITATGQRVTLRCSPRSGDLSVYWYQQSLDQGLQFLIQYYNGEERAKGNILERFSAQQFPDLHSELNLSSLELGDSALYFCASSGKPAKGLAGLPYNEQFFGPGTRLTVL.

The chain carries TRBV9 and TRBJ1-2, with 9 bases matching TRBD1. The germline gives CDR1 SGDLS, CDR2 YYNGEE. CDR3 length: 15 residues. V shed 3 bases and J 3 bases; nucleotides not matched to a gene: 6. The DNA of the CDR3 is TGTGCCAGCAGCGACACGGGACAGGGAGACTATGGCTACACCTTC. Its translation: CASSDTGQGDYGYTF.

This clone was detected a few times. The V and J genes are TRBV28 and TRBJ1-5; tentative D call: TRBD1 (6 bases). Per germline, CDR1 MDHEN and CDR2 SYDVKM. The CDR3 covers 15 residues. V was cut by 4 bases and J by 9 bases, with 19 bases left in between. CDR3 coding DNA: TGTGCCAGCAGTTCTGGGGGGACTGGAGGGGGGCCCCAGCATTTT. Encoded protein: CASSSGGTGGGPQHF.

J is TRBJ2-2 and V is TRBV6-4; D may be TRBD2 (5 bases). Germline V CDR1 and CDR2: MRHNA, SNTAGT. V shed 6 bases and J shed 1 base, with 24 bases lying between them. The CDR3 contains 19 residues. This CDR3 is CASRSTFYGSQMNTGELFF. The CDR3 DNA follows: TGTGCCAGCAGATCGACTTTTTATGGGAGCCAAATGAACACCGGGGAGCTGTTTTTT.

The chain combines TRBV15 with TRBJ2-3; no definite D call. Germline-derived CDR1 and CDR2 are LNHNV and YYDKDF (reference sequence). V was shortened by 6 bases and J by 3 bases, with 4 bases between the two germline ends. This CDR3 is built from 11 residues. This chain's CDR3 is CATSKTDTQYF. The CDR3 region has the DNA TGTGCCACCAGTAAAACAGATACGCAGTATTTT. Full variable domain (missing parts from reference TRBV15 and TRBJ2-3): DAMVIQNPRYQVTQFGKPVTLSCSQTLNHNVMYWYQQKSSQAPKLLFHYYDKDFNNEADTPDNFQSRRPNTSFCFLDIRSPGLGDTAMYLCATSKTDTQYFGPGTRLTVL.

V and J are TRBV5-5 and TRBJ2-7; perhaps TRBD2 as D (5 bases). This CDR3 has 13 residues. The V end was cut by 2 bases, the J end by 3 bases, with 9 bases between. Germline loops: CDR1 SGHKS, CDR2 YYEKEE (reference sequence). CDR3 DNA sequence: TGTGCCAGCAGCTTTGGGAGAAACTACGAGCAGTACTTC. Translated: CASSFGRNYEQYF.

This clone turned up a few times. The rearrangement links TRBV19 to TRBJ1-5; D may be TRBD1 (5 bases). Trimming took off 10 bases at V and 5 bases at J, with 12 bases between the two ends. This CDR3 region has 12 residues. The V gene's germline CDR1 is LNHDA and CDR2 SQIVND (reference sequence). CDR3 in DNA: TGTGCCACCGGGACTGGGGATCAGCCCCAGCATTTT. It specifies CATGTGDQPQHF.

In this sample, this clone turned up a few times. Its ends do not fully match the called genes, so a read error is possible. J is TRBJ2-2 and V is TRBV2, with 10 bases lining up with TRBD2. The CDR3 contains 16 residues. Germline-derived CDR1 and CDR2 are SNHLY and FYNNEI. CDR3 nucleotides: TGTGCCAGCAGGGAAGCGGGGGGGCCAAACACCGGGGAGCTGTTTTTT. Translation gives CASREAGGPNTGELFF.

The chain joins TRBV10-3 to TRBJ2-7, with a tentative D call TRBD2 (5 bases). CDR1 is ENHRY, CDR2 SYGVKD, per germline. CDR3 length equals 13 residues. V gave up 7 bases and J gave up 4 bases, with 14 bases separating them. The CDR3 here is CAITSGNSYEQYF. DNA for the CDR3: TGTGCCATCACCTCGGGGAATAGTTACGAGCAGTACTTC.